This T cell receptor (beta chain) was recovered during a study of OX40 agonist ivuxolimab in advanced cancers. Study background: An anti-OX40 (CD134) antibody with agonistic activity, ivuxolimab, was administered to patients. Dose-escalation patients were diagnosed with hepatocellular carcinoma, melanoma, renal cell cancer or head and neck cancer. Study results and limitations: Average numbers of expanded clones were greater in CD8+ T cells than in CD4+.

V lost 0 bases to trimming and J lost 0 bases, with 18 bases between them. CDR1 and CDR2 (germline): LGHNA, YSLEER. The CDR3 extends over 19 amino acids. Points on this clone: Antigen unknown.

TCRdb keeps only in-frame clones here, not all; method: immunoSEQ multiplex PCR. Here the sample spans more than 85,000 clones, 90% being singletons. This chain links TRBV4-3 with TRBJ1-3; D perhaps matches TRBD1 (6 bases). The source was CD4+ or CD8+ T cells sorted from blood, collected in a trial of the OX40 agonist ivuxolimab. This TCR was recovered from an adult with an advanced solid tumor such as melanoma, head and neck, liver or kidney cancer. The CDR3 here is CASSQDLLVGQSSGNTIYF. CDR3 DNA sequence: TGCGCCAGCAGCCAAGATCTATTAGTTGGACAGAGCTCTGGAAACACCATATATTTT.